The 23 T cell receptor beta chains presented below share a single source sample, sequenced in a study of blood T cell repertoires in COVID-19. Data came from immunoSEQ multiplex PCR; TCRdb stores just in-frame clones and leaves some out. The sample contains roughly 120,000 clones, roughly nine tenths of which appear only once. Material: peripheral blood. All receptors derive from a middle-aged man with COVID-19, enrolled during active disease.

The J gene is TRBJ2-2, the V gene TRBV3-1 (or the pseudogene TRBV3-2); D is ambiguous. The CDR3 is 14 residues long. The germline CDR1 and CDR2 sequences are LGHDT and YNNKEL (reference sequence). Trimming removed 1 base at V and 1 base at J, with 4 bases between. CDR3 residues: CASSQARNTGELFF. The CDR3 DNA reads TGTGCCAGCAGCCAAGCGAGGAACACCGGGGAGCTGTTTTTT.

This chain links TRBV9 with TRBJ2-3, with TRBD1 as a possible D gene (6 bases). V was shortened by 5 bases and J by 4 bases, with 20 bases between the two germline ends. Germline V gives CDR1 SGDLS, CDR2 YYNGEE. The CDR3 contains 16 residues. The CDR3 nucleotides are TGTGCCAGCAGGGATGGGGGCGGGTCCGATTCAGATACGCAGTATTTT. It codes for CASRDGGGSDSDTQYF. The variable domain in full, with the rest retrieved from reference TRBV9 and TRBJ2-3, is DSGVTQTPKHLITATGQRVTLRCSPRSGDLSVYWYQQSLDQGLQFLIQYYNGEERAKGNILERFSAQQFPDLHSELNLSSLELGDSALYFCASRDGGGSDSDTQYFGPGTRLTVL.

The chain is built from TRBV5-8 and TRBJ1-2; no firm D call. CDR1 and CDR2 from the germline V gene are SGHTS and YDEGEE. The CDR3 runs 15 residues. The V end lost 4 bases, the J end lost 8 bases, and 21 bases lay between the germline ends. As DNA, the CDR3 is TGTGCCAGCAGCCTGGATTCCGGATGGAGGGAAGGCTACACCTTC. Encoded protein: CASSLDSGWREGYTF. The entire variable domain, with the rest obtained from reference TRBV5-8 and TRBJ1-2, is as follows: EAGVTQSPTHLIKTRGQQATLRCSPISGHTSVYWYQQALGLGLQFLLWYDEGEERNRGNFPPRFSGRQFPNYSSELNVNALELEDSALYLCASSLDSGWREGYTFGSGTRLTVV.

The rearrangement uses TRBV27 and TRBJ1-1, with D perhaps TRBD1 (6 bases). This CDR3 has 14 residues. Trimming stripped 6 bases from V and 3 bases from J, with 14 bases between. CDR1 MNHEY and CDR2 SMNVEV come from the germline V gene (reference sequence). CDR3 sequence (DNA): TGTGCCAGCAGACCGGGACACATGTACACTGAAGCTTTCTTT. As protein: CASRPGHMYTEAFF.

This chain joins TRBV18 and TRBJ1-1, with a possible D match to TRBD1 (5 bases). CDR3 length: 13 residues. Per the germline V gene, CDR1 is KGHSH and CDR2 is LQKENI. With 2 bases removed from V and 6 bases from J, the gap between germline ends came to 10 bases. CDR3 sequence: CASSPRGTPEAFF. The CDR3, as DNA: TGTGCCAGCTCACCAAGGGGAACTCCTGAAGCTTTCTTT.

V and J are TRBV9 and TRBJ2-3, with TRBD1 matching over 7 bases. Unmatched junction bases numbered 10, after V lost 3 bases and J lost 6 bases. Germline V lookup: CDR1 SGDLS, CDR2 YYNGEE. This CDR3 has 15 residues. The CDR3 spells CASSETTGLSDTQYF. Written as DNA, the CDR3 is TGTGCCAGCAGCGAGACGACAGGGCTGTCGGATACGCAGTATTTT.

The rearrangement joins TRBV28 to TRBJ1-6; the match to TRBD1 covers 7 bases. The CDR3 covers 17 residues. Germline V CDR1 and CDR2: MDHEN, SYDVKM. With V trimmed by 5 bases and J by 0 bases, 7 bases remained unmatched. In nucleotides, the CDR3 is TGTGCCAGCAGTGGCCCGGACAGGAGCTCCTATAATTCACCCCTCCACTTT. The encoded protein is CASSGPDRSSYNSPLHF.

This chain links TRBV19 with TRBJ2-3, with 11 bases lining up with TRBD1. This CDR3 has 16 amino acids. V trimming: 4 bases; J trimming: 4 bases; junction bases outside the gene matches: 7. Germline assignment: CDR1 LNHDA and CDR2 SQIVND (reference sequence). CDR3 in DNA: TGTGCCAGTAGTACCCGGGACAGGGGGGTCCCAGATACGCAGTATTTT. This translates into CASSTRDRGVPDTQYF.

The chain recombines TRBV9 with TRBJ1-2; D may be TRBD1 (6 bases). The CDR3 is 15 residues long. CDR1 and CDR2 (germline): SGDLS, YYNGEE. V dropped 3 bases and J dropped 2 bases, with 14 bases sitting between them. This chain's CDR3 is CASSGLGGANYGYTF. In DNA, the CDR3 is TGTGCCAGCAGCGGGCTCGGGGGGGCAAACTATGGCTACACCTTC.

This chain connects TRBV19 to TRBJ1-3; 7 bases are a match to TRBD1. CDR1 and CDR2 (germline): LNHDA, SQIVND (reference sequence). With V trimmed by 9 bases and J by 4 bases, 6 bases remained unmatched. The CDR3 is 13 amino acids. CDR3 loop: CASSTGEGNTIYF. DNA of the CDR3: TGTGCCAGCTCTACAGGGGAAGGAAACACCATATATTTT.

The J gene is TRBJ2-3, the V gene TRBV28; 12 nucleotides line up with TRBD2. The ends lost 2 bases at V and 4 bases at J; junction bases unmatched: 13. This CDR3 contains 19 residues. Germline assignment: CDR1 MDHEN and CDR2 SYDVKM. The CDR3 spells CASSLRGQVTSGSADTQYF. The CDR3 DNA reads TGTGCCAGCAGTTTAAGGGGCCAAGTGACTAGCGGGAGTGCAGATACGCAGTATTTT.

The V and J genes are TRBV7-2 and TRBJ2-7; a weak D match, TRBD2 (6 bases). V lost 5 bases, J lost 4 bases, and 21 bases lay in between. The CDR3 is made up of 16 amino acids. Germline-derived CDR1 and CDR2 are SGHTA and FQGNSA. The CDR3 DNA follows: TGTGCCAGCAGCCCGGGGGACGACCACCCGGTTTACGAGCAGTACTTC. It specifies CASSPGDDHPVYEQYF.

The chain uses TRBV5-1 and TRBJ2-3; no definite D call. Germline V CDR1 and CDR2: SGHRS, YFSETQ. This CDR3 contains 16 residues. The germline V and J ends were trimmed by 0 bases and 4 bases, with 15 bases remaining between them. Here the CDR3 DNA reads TGCGCCAGCAGCTTGGCCGGAGACCCGGGTCCAGATACGCAGTATTTT. Translated: CASSLAGDPGPDTQYF.

The chain recombines TRBV12-3 or TRBV12-4 with TRBJ2-2; TRBD2 might be the D (5 bases). CDR3 length: 13 residues. The ends were cut back, 5 bases at V and 4 bases at J, with 8 bases in the middle. CDR3 loop: CASSRTSTGELFF. Here the CDR3 DNA reads TGTGCCAGCAGTCGCACTAGCACCGGGGAGCTGTTTTTT.

The chain has TRBV19 and TRBJ1-1; 8 nucleotides line up with TRBD1. The CDR3 has 15 residues. In germline, CDR1 is LNHDA, CDR2 SQIVND (reference sequence). V was clipped by 5 bases and J by 2 bases; unmatched bases: 7. CDR3 region: CASSPRTGLNTEAFF. In DNA form, the CDR3 reads TGTGCCAGTAGTCCTCGGACAGGGCTTAACACTGAAGCTTTCTTT.

The V call is TRBV6-5, the J call TRBJ1-3; 7 bases map to TRBD1. From germline, CDR1 is MNHEY and CDR2 SVGAGI. V shed 6 bases, J shed 0 bases, and the junction held 5 bases outside the gene matches. The CDR3 contains 15 residues. CDR3 DNA: TGTGCCAGCAGCCGCGGGACAGACTCTGGAAACACCATATATTTT. Protein sequence: CASSRGTDSGNTIYF.

This chain uses TRBV28 with TRBJ2-7; TRBD2 agrees at 9 bases. The V gene's germline CDR1 is MDHEN and CDR2 SYDVKM. The ends lost 6 bases at V and 5 bases at J; junction bases unmatched: 8. This CDR3 contains 14 residues. DNA for the CDR3: TGTGCCAGCAGGAGTAGCGGGAGTATAGACGAGCAGTACTTC. Translating it yields CASRSSGSIDEQYF.

This clone was detected only a few times. The V gene is TRBV11-3, the J gene TRBJ2-3, with a tentative D call TRBD2 (6 bases). The CDR3 extends over 14 amino acids. V lost 4 bases and J 3 bases, leaving 11 bases between the germline ends. Germline V CDR1 and CDR2: SGHNT, YENEEA. CDR3 in amino acids: CASSSGVVTDTQYF. In DNA form, the CDR3 reads TGTGCCAGCAGCTCGGGGGTGGTGACAGATACGCAGTATTTT.

In this sample, this clone turned up once. J is TRBJ2-3 and V is TRBV7-6; 7 bases are a match to TRBD2. Per germline, CDR1 SGHVS and CDR2 FNYEAQ. The CDR3 is made up of 15 amino acids. The trim removed 5 bases at V and 5 bases at J, leaving 10 bases unmatched. CDR3: CASSPGGGLGDTQYF. CDR3 nucleotide sequence: TGTGCCAGCAGCCCGGGGGGAGGATTAGGAGATACGCAGTATTTT.

The gene calls are TRBV7-2 and TRBJ1-2, with 7 positions matching TRBD1. The CDR3 loop spans 15 amino acids. Losses at the gene ends were 5 bases for V and 0 bases for J; bases not matched to a gene: 6. Germline V gene lookup returns CDR1 SGHTA and CDR2 FQGNSA. The CDR3, as DNA: TGTGCCAGCAGCGCCGGGACAGTGCCTAACTATGGCTACACCTTC. Residues: CASSAGTVPNYGYTF. Drawing the rest from reference TRBV7-2 and TRBJ1-2, the complete variable domain is GAGVSQSPSNKVTEKGKDVELRCDPISGHTALYWYRQSLGQGLEFLIYFQGNSAPDKSGLPSDRFSAERTGGSVSTLTIQRTQQEDSAVYLCASSAGTVPNYGYTFGSGTRLTVV.

This clone was counted once. This sequence joins TRBV11-2 and TRBJ2-5; D might be TRBD1 (6 bases). The CDR3 length is 14 residues. Trimming cost V 5 bases and J 4 bases, with 14 bases left between them. Germline V gene lookup returns CDR1 SGHAT and CDR2 FQNNGV. CDR3: CASSRAGGLETQYF. The CDR3 nucleotides are TGTGCCAGCAGCCGGGCTGGGGGCTTAGAGACCCAGTACTTC.

The CDR3 nucleotides are TGTGCCAGCAGCCAAGAAACCCTAGTTCTAGCGGGAGGTACCGAGCAGTACTTC. Residues: CASSQETLVLAGGTEQYF. The chain is built from TRBV3-1 (or the pseudogene TRBV3-2) and TRBJ2-7, with 11 bases fitting TRBD2. The CDR3 consists of 18 residues. CDR1 is LGHDT and CDR2 is YNNKEL in the germline V gene (reference sequence). After removal of 0 bases from V and 6 bases from J, the junction contained 13 bases not matched to a gene.

This rearrangement joins TRBV20-1 to TRBJ2-1; 12 bases agree with TRBD2. The CDR3 loop spans 14 amino acids. The J segment lost 12 bases and the V segment lost 3 bases, leaving 9 bases of the junction unmatched. Germline V gene data show CDR1 as DFQATT and CDR2 as SNEGSKA (reference sequence). CDR3 nucleotide sequence: TGCAGTGCTAGTGTGGCTAGCGGGAGGGCCGGGCAGTTCTTC. It codes for CSASVASGRAGQFF.